This TCR beta chain is from a study of blood T cell repertoires in COVID-19. Study-wide context: Specimens from acute and convalescent COVID-19 originated in the United States, Italy and Spain. Sample material is recorded as cDNA or gDNA derived from T cells, B-cell-depleted T cells, or PBMCs.

In the source study's methods: Reference gene primer amplification gave nucleated cell count estimates. The data were produced by immunoSEQ multiplex PCR, yet TCRdb's version contains in-frame clones alone and is incomplete. V, J and clone size were drawn from that table, and D and trimming were deduced from the DNA. The table records about 300,000 clones, around 90% of them present only once. The CDR3 contains 15 residues. Germline-derived CDR1 and CDR2 are SGHAT and FQNNGV. The V end lost 5 bases, the J end lost 3 bases, and 15 bases lay between the germline ends. The sequenced sample consisted of peripheral blood. The chain recombines TRBV11-2 with TRBJ2-3; D perhaps matches TRBD2 (5 bases). This TCR was recovered from a man younger than 30 with active or convalescent COVID-19. CDR3 protein: CASSVNTGSTDTQYF. The CDR3 DNA follows: TGTGCCAGCAGCGTTAATACGGGGTCAACAGATACGCAGTATTTT. Supplemented by reference TRBV11-2 and TRBJ2-3, the full variable domain reads EAGVAQSPRYKIIEKRQSVAFWCNPISGHATLYWYQQILGQGPKLLIQFQNNGVVDDSQLPKDRFSAERLKGVDSTLKIQPAKLEDSAVYLCASSVNTGSTDTQYFGPGTRLTVL.